This T cell receptor (beta chain) emerged from a study of T cell responses to AZD1222 COVID-19 vaccine (dated by TCRdb to 2020 to 2022). Regarding the research as a whole: AZD1222 recipients given second doses at about 4 weeks or at about 12 weeks were pooled, since spike-specific TCR depth and breadth were not found to differ between the two schedules. Trial participants were enrolled by age into subgroups of 18-55, 56-69 and 70-plus years, and around 150, 29 and 61 TCR-sequenced participants, respectively, were included in these subgroups. TCR sequencing covered 230 to 250 trial participants: 200 to 220 given two doses of AZD1222 and 26 given two doses of MenACWY control vaccine.

The CDR3 regions of human TCRbeta chains were analyzed by immunosequencing. The authors' analysis ran thus. TCRs in the repertoires were compared against a reference library of SARS-CoV-2-specific TCRs that had been generated with the MIRA antigen-specificity platform. Breadth was defined as the fraction of unique TCRs that were SARS-CoV-2-associated, and depth was defined as the fraction of total T cells that were SARS-CoV-2-associated. Using the MIRA data, each spike-specific TCR was mapped to the spike region that the TCR reacts to and placed in a CD4 or CD8 class. Log10-transformed breadth and depth values were compared by one-way ANOVA with Sidak's multiple comparisons tests. TCRdb obtained this table from immuneACCESS and retained in-frame rearrangements with V and J assigned. These tables miss some clones; where compared with another copy, unresolved V genes account for less than half of the shortfall, and the remainder is unexplained. The V and J calls and the clone size are those of that table, but D and trimming were determined from the DNA. Recorded for this sample are under 120,000 clones; 90% to 95% of them occurred a single time. Clones ranked in the top ten supply 2.2% of the sample.

With regard to this clone: The antigen it recognizes is unknown. Nothing much larger sits one base from this clone, and base qualities are not available.

The label giving this sample's time point can be read as: baseline before first vaccination. The vaccinee samples were drawn from two UK trials, COV001 and COV002, one of which was a single-blind randomized controlled phase 2/3 trial testing AZD1222 (ChAdOx1 nCoV-19) in healthy adults. For TCRbeta chain sequencing, PBMC samples from trial participants were taken at day 0 and at day 28 after the second dose. CDR1 and CDR2, per the germline V gene, are SGHRS and YFSETQ. The CDR3, cysteine through phenylalanine, is 16 amino acids long. Solely the CDR3 DNA is kept, with 48 bases framed from the first base. V is cut back by 4 bases and J by 0 bases, with 6 bases in the junction unmatched. Overall study results and their limits: Reportedly, almost half of the unique spike-specific TCRs recognized epitopes lying outside the regions that are mutated in the B.1.351 and B.1.1.7 variants. In the small 56-69-year group, the increase in depth fell short of significance, most likely because of low power. A significant rise in spike-specific TCR breadth and depth was observed after two AZD1222 doses relative to day 0 and relative to MenACWY recipients. Most participants were white British and females outnumbered males, and the authors suggested that clonal diversity may have been underestimated. Only six AZD1222 recipients were SARS-CoV-2 seropositive at baseline, limiting conclusions about previously exposed vaccinees. Because no day 14 peak-response samples were available, the repertoires could be characterized only after the peak T cell response. CD4 TCRs associated with the vaccine covered the entire spike protein, and the dominant responses were in regions 160-218 and 743-854.

The receptor chain draws on TRBV5-1 and TRBJ1-1, with TRBD1 identical over 10 junction bases. The sample here was peripheral blood, taken on day 0 of AZD1222 vaccination. This sequence was found in an adult in good health. The bases read TGCGCCAGCAGCCCCCGGACAGGGGGAGTGAACACTGAAGCTTTCTTT. Its coded protein is CASSPRTGGVNTEAFF.